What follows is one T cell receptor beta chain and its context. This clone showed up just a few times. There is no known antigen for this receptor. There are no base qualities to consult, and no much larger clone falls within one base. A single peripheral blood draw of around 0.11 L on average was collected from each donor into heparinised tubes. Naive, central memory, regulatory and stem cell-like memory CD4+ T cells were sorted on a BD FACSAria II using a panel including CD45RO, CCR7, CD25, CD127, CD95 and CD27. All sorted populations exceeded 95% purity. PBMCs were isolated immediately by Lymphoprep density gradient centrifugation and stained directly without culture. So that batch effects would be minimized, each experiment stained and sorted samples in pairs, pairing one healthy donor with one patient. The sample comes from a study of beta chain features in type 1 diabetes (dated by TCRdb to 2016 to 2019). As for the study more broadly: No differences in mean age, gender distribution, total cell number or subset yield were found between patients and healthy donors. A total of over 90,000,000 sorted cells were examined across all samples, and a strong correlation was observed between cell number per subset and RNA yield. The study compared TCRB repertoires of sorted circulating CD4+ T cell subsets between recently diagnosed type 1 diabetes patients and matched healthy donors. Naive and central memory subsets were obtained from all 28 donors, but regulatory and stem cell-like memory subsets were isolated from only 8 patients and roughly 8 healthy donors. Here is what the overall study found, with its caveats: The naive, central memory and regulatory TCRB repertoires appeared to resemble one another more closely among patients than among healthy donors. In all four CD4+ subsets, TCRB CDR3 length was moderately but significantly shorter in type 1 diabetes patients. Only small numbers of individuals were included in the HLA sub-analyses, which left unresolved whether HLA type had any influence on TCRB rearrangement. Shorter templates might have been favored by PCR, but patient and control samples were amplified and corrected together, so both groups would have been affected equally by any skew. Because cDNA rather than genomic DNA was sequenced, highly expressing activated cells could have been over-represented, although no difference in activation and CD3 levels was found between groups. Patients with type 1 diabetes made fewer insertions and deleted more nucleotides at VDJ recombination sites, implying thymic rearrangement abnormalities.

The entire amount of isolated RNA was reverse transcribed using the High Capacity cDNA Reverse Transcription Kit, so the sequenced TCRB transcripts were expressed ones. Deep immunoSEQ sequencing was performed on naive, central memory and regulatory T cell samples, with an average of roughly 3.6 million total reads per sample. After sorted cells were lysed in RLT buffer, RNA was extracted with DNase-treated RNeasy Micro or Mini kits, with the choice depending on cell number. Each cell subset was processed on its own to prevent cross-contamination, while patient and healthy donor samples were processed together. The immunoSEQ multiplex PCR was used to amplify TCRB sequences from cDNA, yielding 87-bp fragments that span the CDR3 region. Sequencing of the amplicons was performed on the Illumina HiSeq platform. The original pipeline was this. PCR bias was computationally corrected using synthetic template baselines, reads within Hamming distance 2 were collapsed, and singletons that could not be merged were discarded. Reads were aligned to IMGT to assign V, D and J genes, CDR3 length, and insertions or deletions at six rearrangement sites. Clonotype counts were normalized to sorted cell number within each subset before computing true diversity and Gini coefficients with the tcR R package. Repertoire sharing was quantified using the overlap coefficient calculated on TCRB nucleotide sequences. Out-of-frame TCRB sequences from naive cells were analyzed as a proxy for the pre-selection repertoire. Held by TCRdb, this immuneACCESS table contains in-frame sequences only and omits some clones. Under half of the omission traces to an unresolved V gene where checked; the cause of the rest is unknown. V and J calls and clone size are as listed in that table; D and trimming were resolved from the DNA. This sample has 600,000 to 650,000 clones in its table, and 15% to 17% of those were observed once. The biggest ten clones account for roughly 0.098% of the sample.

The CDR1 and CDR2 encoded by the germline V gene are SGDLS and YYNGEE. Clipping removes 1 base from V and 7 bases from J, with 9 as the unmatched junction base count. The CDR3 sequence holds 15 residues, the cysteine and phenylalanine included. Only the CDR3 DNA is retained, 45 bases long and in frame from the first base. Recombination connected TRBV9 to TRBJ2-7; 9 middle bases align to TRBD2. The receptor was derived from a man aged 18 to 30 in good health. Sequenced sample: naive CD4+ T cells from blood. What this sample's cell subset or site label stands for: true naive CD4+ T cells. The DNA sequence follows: TGTGCCAGCAGCGTACGGATAGCGGGAGAGGCAGAGCAGTACTTC. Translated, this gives CASSVRIAGEAEQYF.